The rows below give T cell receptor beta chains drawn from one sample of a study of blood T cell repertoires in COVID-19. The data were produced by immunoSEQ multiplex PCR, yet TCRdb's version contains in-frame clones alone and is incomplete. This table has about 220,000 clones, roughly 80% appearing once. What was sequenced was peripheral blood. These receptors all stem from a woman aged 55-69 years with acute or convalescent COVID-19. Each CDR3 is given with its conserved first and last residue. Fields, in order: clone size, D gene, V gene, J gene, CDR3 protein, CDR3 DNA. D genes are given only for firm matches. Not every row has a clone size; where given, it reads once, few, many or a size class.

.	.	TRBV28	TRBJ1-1	CASTGGPGMNTEAFF	TGTGCCAGCACGGGGGGCCCGGGCATGAACACTGAAGCTTTCTTT
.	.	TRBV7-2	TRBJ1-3	CASSLAEVFFGNTIYF	TGTGCCAGCAGCTTAGCTGAGGTATTCTTCGGAAACACCATATATTTT
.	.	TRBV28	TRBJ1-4	CASSLGEGKLFF	TGTGCCAGCAGTTTAGGGGAGGGAAAACTGTTTTTT
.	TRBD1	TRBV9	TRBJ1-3	CASSAAPGQGTGNTIYF	TGTGCCAGCAGCGCAGCACCGGGACAGGGAACTGGAAACACCATATATTTT
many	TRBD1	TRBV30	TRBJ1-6	CAWSLTGTANSPLHF	TGTGCCTGGTCTTTAACCGGGACAGCAAATTCACCCCTCCACTTT
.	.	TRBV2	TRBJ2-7	CASSDFLSYEQYF	TGTGCCAGCAGTGATTTCCTCAGCTACGAGCAGTACTTC
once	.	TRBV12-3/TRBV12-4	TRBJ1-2	CASSLEGNYGYTF	TGTGCCAGCAGTTTAGAGGGGAACTATGGCTACACCTTC
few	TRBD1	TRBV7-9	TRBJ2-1	CASSSWDRERNEQFF	TGTGCCAGCAGCTCCTGGGACAGGGAACGCAATGAGCAGTTCTTC
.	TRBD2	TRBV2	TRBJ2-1	CASSLNGGLAGGEQFF	TGTGCCAGCAGCCTAAACGGGGGACTAGCGGGGGGTGAGCAGTTCTTC
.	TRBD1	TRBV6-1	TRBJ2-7	CASSEAFPGQPYEQYF	TGTGCCAGCAGTGAAGCCTTTCCGGGACAGCCCTACGAGCAGTACTTC
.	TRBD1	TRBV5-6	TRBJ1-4	CASSSTGTVMRNEKLFF	TGTGCCAGCAGCTCTACCGGGACAGTAATGCGGAATGAAAAACTGTTTTTT
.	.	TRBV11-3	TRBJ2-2	CASSSRGHNTGELFF	TGTGCCAGCAGCTCTAGGGGCCATAACACCGGGGAGCTGTTTTTT
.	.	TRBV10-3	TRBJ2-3	CAISESLSGTSTDTQYF	TGTGCCATCAGTGAGTCATTAAGCGGAACTTCCACAGATACGCAGTATTTT
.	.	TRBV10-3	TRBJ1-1	CAIGQKLHTVEAFF	TGTGCCATCGGGCAGAAACTTCACACTGTAGAAGCTTTCTTT
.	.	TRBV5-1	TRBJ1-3	CASSLKGVGNTIYF	TGCGCCAGCAGCTTAAAGGGGGTCGGAAACACCATATATTTT
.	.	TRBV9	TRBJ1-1	CASSRSGEAFF	TGTGCCAGCAGCCGGAGTGGTGAAGCTTTCTTT
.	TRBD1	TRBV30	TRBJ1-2	CAWTKDRTTPPYGYTF	TGTGCCTGGACCAAGGACAGGACGACCCCGCCTTATGGCTACACCTTC
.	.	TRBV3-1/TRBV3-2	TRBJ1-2	CASSQEGRPTGYTF	TGTGCCAGCAGCCAAGAGGGCAGACCTACTGGCTACACCTTC
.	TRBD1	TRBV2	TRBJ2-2	CASSTTGGPGELFF	TGTGCCAGCAGCACCACAGGGGGACCCGGGGAGCTGTTTTTT
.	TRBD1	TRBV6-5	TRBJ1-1	CASSQATGGTEAFF	TGTGCCAGCTCCCAAGCGACAGGGGGCACTGAAGCTTTCTTT
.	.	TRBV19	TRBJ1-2	CASSGRDYGYTF	TGTGCCAGTAGTGGTCGAGACTATGGCTACACCTTC
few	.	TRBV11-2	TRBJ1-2	CASSVIQGMEGYTF	TGTGCCAGCAGCGTCATACAGGGAATGGAGGGCTACACCTTC
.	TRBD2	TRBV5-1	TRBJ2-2	CASKASGNTGELFF	TGCGCCAGCAAGGCTAGCGGCAACACCGGGGAGCTGTTTTTT
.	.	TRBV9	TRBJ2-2	CASSVSDRDTGELFF	TGTGCCAGCAGCGTCTCGGACAGAGACACCGGGGAGCTGTTTTTT
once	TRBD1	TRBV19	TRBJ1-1	CASSLQGATEAFF	TGTGCCAGTAGTTTGCAGGGGGCGACTGAAGCTTTCTTT
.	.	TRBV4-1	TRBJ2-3	CASSYRGVEEDTQYF	TGCGCCAGCAGTTATCGCGGCGTTGAGGAGGATACGCAGTATTTT
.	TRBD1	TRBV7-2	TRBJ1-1	CASSLSVGTGGRNTEAFF	TGTGCCAGCAGCTTAAGCGTAGGGACAGGGGGCCGGAACACTGAAGCTTTCTTT
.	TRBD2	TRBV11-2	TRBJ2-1	CASSLALAGGNEQFF	TGTGCCAGCAGCTTAGCCTTAGCGGGGGGTAATGAGCAGTTCTTC
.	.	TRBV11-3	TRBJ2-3	CASSSEDRPRGDTQYF	TGTGCCAGCAGCTCCGAGGACAGACCTCGGGGAGATACGCAGTATTTT
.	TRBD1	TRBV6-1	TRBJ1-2	CASSEFRGQGYGYTF	TGTGCCAGCAGTGAATTCCGAGGACAGGGGTATGGCTACACCTTC
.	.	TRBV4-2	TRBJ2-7	CASSQDWAAEQYF	TGTGCCAGCAGCCAAGATTGGGCCGCCGAGCAGTACTTC
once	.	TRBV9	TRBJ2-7	CASSVAGAAPTYEQYF	TGTGCCAGCAGCGTAGCTGGGGCAGCACCAACCTACGAGCAGTACTTC
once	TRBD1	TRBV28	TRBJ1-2	CASSLNRGDRGYGYTF	TGTGCCAGCAGTTTAAACAGGGGCGACCGGGGCTATGGCTACACCTTC
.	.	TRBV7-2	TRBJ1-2	CASSSMGGPNYGYTF	TGTGCCAGCAGCTCAATGGGGGGGCCTAACTATGGCTACACCTTC
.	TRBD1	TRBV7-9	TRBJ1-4	CASSLASGTGENEKLFF	TGTGCCAGCAGCTTAGCTTCCGGGACAGGGGAAAATGAAAAACTGTTTTTT
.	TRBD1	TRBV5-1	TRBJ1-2	CASSLAEGQGYGYTF	TGCGCCAGCAGCTTGGCCGAGGGACAGGGTTATGGCTACACCTTC
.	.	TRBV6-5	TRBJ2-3	CASSYGGWTDTQYF	TGTGCCAGCAGTTATGGGGGGTGGACAGATACGCAGTATTTT
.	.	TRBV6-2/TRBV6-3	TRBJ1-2	CASSRQASNYGYTF	TGTGCCAGCAGTAGACAGGCCTCCAACTATGGCTACACCTTC
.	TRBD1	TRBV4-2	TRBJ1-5	CASSLTRDRGSQPQHF	TGTGCCAGCAGCCTCACCCGGGACAGGGGGAGTCAGCCCCAGCATTTT
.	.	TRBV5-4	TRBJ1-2	CASSLGDNYYGYTF	TGTGCCAGCAGCCTGGGAGACAACTACTATGGCTACACCTTC
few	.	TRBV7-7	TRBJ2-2	CASSLVPGASTGELFF	TGTGCCAGCAGCTTAGTTCCAGGGGCGAGTACCGGGGAGCTGTTTTTT
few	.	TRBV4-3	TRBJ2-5	CASSQGDSTQETQYF	TGCGCCAGCAGCCAAGGGGACTCAACCCAAGAGACCCAGTACTTC
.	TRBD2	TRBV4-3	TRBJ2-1	CASGPGLAGGPYNEQFF	TGCGCCAGCGGCCCGGGACTAGCGGGGGGGCCCTACAATGAGCAGTTCTTC
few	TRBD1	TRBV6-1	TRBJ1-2	CASREGGEKWYGYTF	TGTGCCAGCCGTGAAGGGGGCGAAAAATGGTATGGCTACACCTTC
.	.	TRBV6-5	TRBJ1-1	CASSYRHAKNTEAFF	TGTGCCAGCAGCTATCGACACGCTAAGAACACTGAAGCTTTCTTT
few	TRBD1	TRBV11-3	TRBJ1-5	CASSALGQDSNQPQHF	TGTGCCAGCAGCGCCCTAGGACAGGATAGCAATCAGCCCCAGCATTTT
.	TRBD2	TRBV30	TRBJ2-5	CAWSRLAGDVGGQYF	TGTGCCTGGAGTAGGCTAGCGGGGGACGTGGGAGGCCAGTACTTC
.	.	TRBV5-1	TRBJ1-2	CASSFRGPANAYTF	TGCGCCAGCAGCTTCAGGGGACCAGCCAATGCCTACACCTTC
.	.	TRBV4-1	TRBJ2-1	CASSQDFGEQFF	TGCGCCAGCAGCCAAGATTTCGGTGAGCAGTTCTTC
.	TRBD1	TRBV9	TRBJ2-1	CASSVEGAEQFF	TGTGCCAGCAGCGTAGAGGGGGCTGAGCAGTTCTTC
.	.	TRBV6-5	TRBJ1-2	CASRLQGYGYTF	TGTGCCAGCAGGCTACAGGGATATGGCTACACCTTC
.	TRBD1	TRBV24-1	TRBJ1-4	CATSDQTGTGGEKLFF	TGTGCCACCAGTGACCAGACCGGGACAGGGGGAGAAAAACTGTTTTTT
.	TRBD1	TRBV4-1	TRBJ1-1	CASSEGTALNTEAFF	TGCGCCAGCAGCGAAGGGACAGCCCTGAACACTGAAGCTTTCTTT